The clone carrying this TCR beta chain is labeled large based on frequency. What it binds is unknown. TCRdb re-called the 10x single-cell sequencing reads, yielding one record per CDR3 amino acid sequence without DNA. The sample table sets out 1,500 to 2,000 distinct CDR3 sequences. The V gene's germline CDR1 is SGHRS and CDR2 YFSETQ. The CDR3 runs to 13 residues. This specimen belongs to a study of CD8 T cells in cerebrospinal fluid in Alzheimer's disease. About the research overall: CSF T cell clonal expansion was assessed by plate-based nested PCR and droplet-based sequencing. Study-level results: Patients with mild cognitive impairment or Alzheimer's disease had a larger top CSF clone percentage than controls.

The rearrangement links TRBV5-1 to TRBJ2-3. Sequenced: cerebrospinal fluid. This TCR derives from a human donor in good health. This CDR3 reads CASTYWGTDTQYF.